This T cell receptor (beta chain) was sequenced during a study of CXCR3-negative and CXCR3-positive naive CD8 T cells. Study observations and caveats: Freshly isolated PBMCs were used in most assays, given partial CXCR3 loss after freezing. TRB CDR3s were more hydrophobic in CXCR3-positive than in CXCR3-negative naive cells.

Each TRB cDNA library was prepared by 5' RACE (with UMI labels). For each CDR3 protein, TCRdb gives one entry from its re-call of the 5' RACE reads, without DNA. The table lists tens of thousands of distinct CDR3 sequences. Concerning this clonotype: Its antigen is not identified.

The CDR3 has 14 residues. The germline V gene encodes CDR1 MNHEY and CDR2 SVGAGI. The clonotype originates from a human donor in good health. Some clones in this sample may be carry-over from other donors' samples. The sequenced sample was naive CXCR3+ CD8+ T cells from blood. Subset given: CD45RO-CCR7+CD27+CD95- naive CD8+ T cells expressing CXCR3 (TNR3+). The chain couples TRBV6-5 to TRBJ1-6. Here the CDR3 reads CASSTHPYNSPLHF.